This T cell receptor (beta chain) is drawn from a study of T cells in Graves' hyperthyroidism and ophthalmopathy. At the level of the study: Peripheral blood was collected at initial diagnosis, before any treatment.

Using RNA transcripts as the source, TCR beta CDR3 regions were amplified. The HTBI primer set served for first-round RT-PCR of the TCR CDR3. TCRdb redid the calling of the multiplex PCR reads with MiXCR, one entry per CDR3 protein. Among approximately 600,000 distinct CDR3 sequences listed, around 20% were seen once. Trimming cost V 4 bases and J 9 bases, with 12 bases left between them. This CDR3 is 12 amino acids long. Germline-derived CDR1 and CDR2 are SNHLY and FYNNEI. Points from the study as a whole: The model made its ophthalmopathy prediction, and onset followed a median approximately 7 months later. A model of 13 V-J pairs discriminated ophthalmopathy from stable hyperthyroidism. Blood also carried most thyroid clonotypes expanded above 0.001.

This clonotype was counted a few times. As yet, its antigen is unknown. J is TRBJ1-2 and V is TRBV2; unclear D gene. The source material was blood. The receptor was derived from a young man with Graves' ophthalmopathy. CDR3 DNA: TGTGCCAGCAGTGCGGGCCGCGAAAGCTACACCTTC. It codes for CASSAGRESYTF.